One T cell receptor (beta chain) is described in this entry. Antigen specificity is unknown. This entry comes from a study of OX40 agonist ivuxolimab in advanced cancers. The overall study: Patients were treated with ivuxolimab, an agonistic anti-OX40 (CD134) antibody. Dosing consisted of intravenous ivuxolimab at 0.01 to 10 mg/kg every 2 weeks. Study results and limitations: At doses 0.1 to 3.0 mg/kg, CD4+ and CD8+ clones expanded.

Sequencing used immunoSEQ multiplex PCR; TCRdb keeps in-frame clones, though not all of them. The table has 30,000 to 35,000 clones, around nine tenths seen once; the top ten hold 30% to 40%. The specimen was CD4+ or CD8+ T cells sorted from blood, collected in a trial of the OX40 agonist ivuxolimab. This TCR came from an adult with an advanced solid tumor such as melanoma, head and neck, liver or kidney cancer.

CDR3 sequence reads: CASRETGVSTGELFF. Here the CDR3 DNA reads TGTGCCAGCAGAGAGACAGGGGTCTCGACCGGGGAGCTGTTTTTT. This chain connects TRBV28 to TRBJ2-2; 8 bases map to TRBD1. The germline V gene has CDR1 MDHEN and CDR2 SYDVKM. This CDR3 has 15 amino acids. The V segment lost 6 bases and the J segment 5 bases; nucleotides outside the gene matches: 8.